These 32 T cell receptor beta chains share one sample of origin, sequenced in a study of technical replicates of blood from a few donors. Some clones are missing from TCRdb's copy, which holds only in-frame ones; the method was immunoSEQ multiplex PCR. Found here are tens of thousands of clones, around 96% of them singletons; the top ten hold 0.35% to 0.45%. Input material: T cells isolated from PBMCs. All receptors come from a human donor in good health.

The CDR3 DNA follows: TGTGCCAGCAGTCTAGGACCCGGGACAGGTGTCTACGAGCAGTACTTC. As protein: CASSLGPGTGVYEQYF. The V gene is TRBV7-7, the J gene TRBJ2-7; 8 bases line up with TRBD1. The CDR3 is 16 amino acids. V gave up 6 bases and J gave up 3 bases; unmatched junction bases: 13. The germline CDR1 and CDR2 sequences are SSHAT and FNYEAQ (reference sequence).

V is TRBV11-2 and J is TRBJ1-1; 7 bases agree with TRBD1. The V segment lost 4 bases and the J segment 1 base; nucleotides outside the gene matches: 3. Germline V CDR1 and CDR2: SGHAT, FQNNGV. The CDR3 is 14 amino acids. The CDR3 is CASSSTGENTEAFF. CDR3 DNA sequence: TGTGCCAGCAGCTCCACAGGGGAGAACACTGAAGCTTTCTTT.

This chain uses TRBV18 with TRBJ1-4; D call uncertain. The CDR3 is made up of 16 amino acids. V lost 1 base, J lost 0 bases, and 9 bases lay in between. CDR1 is KGHSH, CDR2 LQKENI, per germline. The CDR3 sequence is CASSPLDTATNEKLFF. In nucleotides, the CDR3 is TGTGCCAGCTCACCACTCGACACAGCAACTAATGAAAAACTGTTTTTT.

The chain combines TRBV9 with TRBJ1-3; D gene ambiguous. The CDR3 contains 14 residues. CDR1 and CDR2 (germline): SGDLS, YYNGEE. V dropped 0 bases and J dropped 0 bases, with 4 bases sitting between them. The CDR3 coding sequence is TGTGCCAGCAGCGTAGAGCTCTCTGGAAACACCATATATTTT. As protein: CASSVELSGNTIYF.

The chain links TRBV7-2 to TRBJ1-1; D not certain. CDR1 SGHTA and CDR2 FQGNSA come from the germline V gene. The CDR3 totals 13 residues. Trimming took 5 bases from V and 7 from J, leaving 14 bases between them. The CDR3 loop is CASSNEWYGEAFF. DNA of the CDR3: TGTGCCAGCAGCAATGAGTGGTACGGTGAAGCTTTCTTT.

V gene TRBV11-2 combines with J gene TRBJ2-1, with TRBD2 matching over 10 bases. Looked up from germline, CDR1 is SGHAT and CDR2 is FQNNGV. The CDR3 contains 16 residues. V trimming: 4 bases; J trimming: 7 bases; junction bases outside the gene matches: 10. DNA of the CDR3: TGTGCCAGCAGCTCCTGGGCTAGCGGGAGTAGAAATGAGCAGTTCTTC. Translating gives CASSSWASGSRNEQFF.

This clone was observed a handful of times. The rearrangement joins TRBV7-9 to TRBJ1-1; tentative D call: TRBD1 (5 bases). The CDR3 length is 13 residues. Germline CDR1 SEHNR, CDR2 FQNEAQ (reference sequence). The ends were cut back, 3 bases at V and 4 bases at J, with 9 bases in the middle. Here the CDR3 DNA reads TGTGCCAGCAGCTTTTCAGGGCTCACTGAAGCTTTCTTT. It codes for CASSFSGLTEAFF.

This chain connects TRBV7-9 to TRBJ2-5; TRBD1 aligns across 8 bases. CDR3 length: 12 amino acids. The J segment lost 5 bases and the V segment lost 7 bases, leaving 3 bases of the junction unmatched. The V gene's germline CDR1 is SEHNR and CDR2 FQNEAQ (reference sequence). The CDR3, as DNA: TGTGCCAGCACAGGGGGCGCGGAGACCCAGTACTTC. This encodes CASTGGAETQYF.

Only one count was recorded for this clone. The chain is built from TRBV13 and TRBJ2-7, with D perhaps TRBD2 (5 bases). The germline CDR1 and CDR2 sequences are PRHDT and FYEKMQ (reference sequence). The germline V and J ends were trimmed by 6 bases and 4 bases, with 7 bases remaining between them. The CDR3 is made up of 11 amino acids. Here the CDR3 reads CASRGGYEQYF. CDR3 in DNA: TGTGCCAGCAGAGGAGGTTACGAGCAGTACTTC.

The chain employs TRBV5-1 and TRBJ1-4; 8 positions match TRBD1. Unmatched junction bases numbered 12, after V lost 4 bases and J lost 7 bases. The CDR3 loop spans 16 amino acids. Per germline, CDR1 SGHRS and CDR2 YFSETQ. CDR3 residues: CASSPSTGTGTEKLFF. Written as DNA, the CDR3 is TGCGCCAGCAGCCCCTCAACCGGGACAGGTACTGAAAAACTGTTTTTT. Full variable domain (outside the CDR3, taken from reference TRBV5-1 and TRBJ1-4): KAGVTQTPRYLIKTRGQQVTLSCSPISGHRSVSWYQQTPGQGLQFLFEYFSETQRNKGNFPGRFSGRQFSNSRSEMNVSTLELGDSALYLCASSPSTGTGTEKLFFGSGTQLSVL.

The J gene is TRBJ2-4, the V gene TRBV5-5, with D unresolved. The CDR3 has 14 amino acids. Germline loops: CDR1 SGHKS, CDR2 YYEKEE (reference sequence). Trimming removed 6 bases at V and 0 bases at J, with 10 bases between. CDR3: CASIPLLAKNIQYF. The DNA for the CDR3 is TGTGCCAGCATCCCACTGTTAGCCAAAAACATTCAGTACTTC.

The V gene is TRBV10-3, the J gene TRBJ2-5, with D perhaps TRBD2 (7 bases). In germline, CDR1 is ENHRY, CDR2 SYGVKD. Trimming pared 0 bases from V and 4 bases from J, leaving 9 bases between. The CDR3 has 14 residues. CDR3 loop: CAISESRGGETQYF. CDR3 in DNA: TGTGCCATCAGTGAGTCGAGGGGGGGAGAGACCCAGTACTTC.

V usage is TRBV4-1 and J usage is TRBJ1-1; TRBD1 might be the D (5 bases). The germline gives CDR1 MGHRA, CDR2 YSYEKL. V shed 1 base and J shed 7 bases, with 7 bases lying between them. This CDR3 is 12 amino acids long. The CDR3 protein is CASSQGGLEAFF. The CDR3, as DNA: TGCGCCAGCAGCCAAGGGGGACTTGAAGCTTTCTTT.

This chain links TRBV7-3 with TRBJ1-2; TRBD1 agrees at 9 bases. Germline values: CDR1 SGHTA, CDR2 FQGTGA. The CDR3 has 16 amino acids. V gave up 1 base and J gave up 2 bases; unmatched junction bases: 5. The CDR3 nucleotides are TGTGCCAGCAGCTTAAACCCAGGGACAGGGAACTATGGCTACACCTTC. Translation: CASSLNPGTGNYGYTF.

The V and J genes are TRBV29-1 and TRBJ1-2; D is uncertain. Trimming shortened V by 4 bases and J by 6 bases, and 15 bases separated the two germline ends. The CDR3 consists of 13 residues. Germline CDR1 SQVTM, CDR2 ANQGSEA. The CDR3 sequence is CSVVASPPDGYTF. Here the CDR3 DNA reads TGCAGCGTTGTAGCCAGTCCTCCAGATGGCTACACCTTC.

This chain connects TRBV7-2 to TRBJ2-1, with TRBD2 matching over 7 bases. Per the germline V gene, CDR1 is SGHTA and CDR2 is FQGNSA. Trimming cost V 5 bases and J 6 bases; bases outside gene matches: 4. This CDR3 is 13 amino acids long. The CDR3, as DNA: TGTGCCAGCAGCACCGGGACTATCAATGAGCAGTTCTTC. Amino acid sequence: CASSTGTINEQFF.

The chain is built from TRBV30 and TRBJ2-7; 10 nucleotides agree with TRBD2. Germline V gene data show CDR1 as GTSNPN and CDR2 as SVGIG (reference sequence). The junction had 8 bases not matched to a gene; V was cut back by 1 base and J by 2 bases. The CDR3 is 16 amino acids. The CDR3 DNA is TGTGCCTGGAGTGGGTATAGCGGGAGGCCCGCCTACGAGCAGTACTTC. This encodes CAWSGYSGRPAYEQYF.

The genes are TRBV7-9 and TRBJ1-1; 7 bases fit TRBD1. With V trimmed by 3 bases and J by 5 bases, 6 bases remained unmatched. This CDR3 is 14 amino acids long. Germline V gives CDR1 SEHNR, CDR2 FQNEAQ (reference sequence). The CDR3 DNA reads as TGTGCCAGCAGCTTCCGGACAGGAATGACTGAAGCTTTCTTT. Its protein is CASSFRTGMTEAFF.

The gene calls are TRBV29-1 and TRBJ2-3, with 10 nucleotides matching TRBD2. The ends lost 5 bases at V and 1 base at J; junction bases unmatched: 3. The CDR3 totals 14 residues. From germline, CDR1 is SQVTM and CDR2 ANQGSEA. The chain's CDR3 is CSVQGTSGTDTQYF. For the CDR3, the DNA is TGCAGCGTTCAGGGGACTAGCGGCACAGATACGCAGTATTTT.

DNA for the CDR3: TGTGCCAGCAGCCAAACGGAGACCTACGAGCAGTACTTC. Translating it yields CASSQTETYEQYF. This chain connects TRBV14 to TRBJ2-7; D is undetermined. This CDR3 is 13 amino acids long. Trimming took 2 bases from V and 2 from J, leaving 7 bases between them. In germline, CDR1 is SGHDN, CDR2 FVKESK. Together with reference TRBV14 and TRBJ2-7, the CDR3 gives the full variable domain: EAGVTQFPSHSVIEKGQTVTLRCDPISGHDNLYWYRRVMGKEIKFLLHFVKESKQDESGMPNNRFLAERTGGTYSTLKVQPAELEDSGVYFCASSQTETYEQYFGPGTRLTVT.

The CDR3 sequence is CSVEVEGNLQETQYF. The CDR3 DNA follows: TGCAGCGTTGAAGTAGAGGGAAACCTCCAAGAGACCCAGTACTTC. The chain links TRBV29-1 to TRBJ2-5; possible D gene TRBD2, 5 bases. The V gene's germline CDR1 is SQVTM and CDR2 ANQGSEA. V dropped 1 base and J dropped 1 base, with 13 bases sitting between them. The CDR3 has 15 amino acids.

The rearrangement joins TRBV5-1 to TRBJ2-5; 7 bases agree with TRBD1. Per the germline V gene, CDR1 is SGHRS and CDR2 is YFSETQ. Trimming at V came to 4 bases and at J to 2 bases, leaving 5 bases not matched to a gene. The CDR3 spans 14 residues. The CDR3 protein is CASSGMDRQETQYF. In DNA, the CDR3 is TGCGCCAGCAGCGGGATGGACAGGCAAGAGACCCAGTACTTC.

This chain uses TRBV5-1 with TRBJ2-1; D gene uncertain. V dropped 2 bases and J dropped 8 bases, with 17 bases sitting between them. The CDR3 consists of 15 residues. The V gene's germline CDR1 is SGHRS and CDR2 YFSETQ. Here the CDR3 DNA reads TGCGCCAGCAGCTTTGCACCGTCACCCAGCGATGAGCAGTTCTTC. Amino acids: CASSFAPSPSDEQFF.

The CDR3 protein is CASSVSPVPVQGETQYF. The CDR3 nucleotides are TGTGCCAGCAGCGTAAGTCCAGTGCCAGTACAGGGCGAGACCCAGTACTTC. The chain couples TRBV9 to TRBJ2-5; possibly TRBD1 for D (6 bases). From germline, CDR1 is SGDLS and CDR2 YYNGEE. Trimming took off 1 base at V and 5 bases at J, with 21 bases between the two ends. The CDR3 length is 17 residues.

The genes are TRBV29-1 and TRBJ2-1; 13 bases agree with TRBD2. This CDR3 contains 14 residues. Looked up from germline, CDR1 is SQVTM and CDR2 is ANQGSEA. V was pared by 5 bases and J by 7 bases, with 5 bases of the junction left unmatched. CDR3 DNA: TGCAGCGTTCGGACTAGCGGGAGTGGGAATGAGCAGTTCTTC. Protein product: CSVRTSGSGNEQFF.

The count of this clone is one. V and J are TRBV4-1 and TRBJ2-7; 8 bases are a match to TRBD1. The CDR3 spans 14 residues. Germline lookup yields CDR1 MGHRA and CDR2 YSYEKL. J was trimmed by 3 bases and V by 4 bases; bases with no gene match: 5. CDR3 sequence (DNA): TGCGCCAGCAGCCCAACCGGGACAGGCTACGAGCAGTACTTC. The encoded protein is CASSPTGTGYEQYF.

This clone is a singleton in its sample. The V call is TRBV19, the J call TRBJ1-5; no clear D. The CDR3 runs to 11 residues. Germline lookup yields CDR1 LNHDA and CDR2 SQIVND (reference sequence). Trimming shortened V by 9 bases and J by 7 bases, and 10 bases separated the two germline ends. CDR3: CASRSGQPQHF. In DNA, the CDR3 is TGTGCCAGCCGGAGCGGGCAGCCCCAGCATTTT.

This sequence joins TRBV29-1 and TRBJ1-5; 7 nucleotides line up with TRBD1. Germline loops: CDR1 SQVTM, CDR2 ANQGSEA. After removal of 5 bases from V and 4 bases from J, the junction contained 8 bases not matched to a gene. The CDR3 is 14 amino acids. The CDR3 region is CSVNTGTANQPQHF. As DNA, the CDR3 is TGCAGCGTTAACACCGGGACAGCAAATCAGCCCCAGCATTTT.

CDR3 sequence: CASSSVAGETEQYF. The CDR3 DNA is TGTGCCAGCAGCTCCGTAGCGGGAGAAACCGAGCAGTACTTC. V and J are TRBV7-3 and TRBJ2-7, with 9 bases that match TRBD2. Per the germline V gene, CDR1 is SGHTA and CDR2 is FQGTGA. This CDR3 comprises 14 residues. Trimming took 4 bases from V and 6 from J; bases not matched to a gene: 7.

The genes are TRBV7-9 and TRBJ1-5, with 7 nucleotides matching TRBD1. There are 16 residues in the CDR3. Trimming at V came to 1 base and at J to 5 bases, leaving 8 bases not matched to a gene. Germline V gene data show CDR1 as SEHNR and CDR2 as FQNEAQ (reference sequence). CDR3: CASSLGRQGMDQPQHF. CDR3 sequence (DNA): TGTGCCAGCAGCTTAGGGCGACAGGGTATGGATCAGCCCCAGCATTTT.

The genes are TRBV7-3 and TRBJ2-1; 11 bases fit TRBD2. The ends lost 4 bases at V and 10 bases at J; junction bases unmatched: 0. Germline V lookup: CDR1 SGHTA, CDR2 FQGTGA. The CDR3 consists of 12 residues. The CDR3 DNA is TGTGCCAGCAGCTGGACTAGCGGGGAGCAGTTCTTC. Translated: CASSWTSGEQFF.

The CDR3 DNA reads as TGCAGCGTCCAACGGGAGGGTTACGAGCAGTACTTC. Translating it yields CSVQREGYEQYF. The chain couples TRBV29-1 to TRBJ2-7; 8 positions match TRBD2. This CDR3 spans 12 amino acids. The germline CDR1 and CDR2 sequences are SQVTM and ANQGSEA. The V gene end was trimmed by 6 bases and the J gene end by 4 bases; junction bases not matched to a gene: 5.